This T cell receptor (beta chain) came from a study of blood T cell repertoires in COVID-19. Study information: Collection of acute and convalescent COVID-19 samples took place in the United States, Italy and Spain. In each case, the material was cDNA or gDNA derived from T cells, B-cell-depleted T cells, or PBMCs.

Per the original methods: Cell counts per sample came from amplifying reference gene primers. Libraries were prepared by immunoSEQ multiplex PCR; TCRdb keeps only in-frame clonotypes and omits some of them. D and trimming come from the DNA, and the V and J calls and clone size come from that table. Among 250,000 to 350,000 clones, approximately 90% were seen once, and the ten largest hold approximately 4%. From germline, CDR1 is SGHKS and CDR2 YYEKEE (reference sequence). The CDR3 loop spans 15 amino acids. V was trimmed by 4 bases and J by 1 base, leaving 14 bases between them. Specimen: peripheral blood. The sequence was obtained from a woman aged 45-59 years with active or convalescent COVID-19. The chain links TRBV5-5 to TRBJ2-5; possible D gene TRBD1, 7 bases. CDR3 bases: TGTGCCAGCAGCGCGGGCAGGGGGGCCCAAGAGACCCAGTACTTC. Its translation is CASSAGRGAQETQYF.